Listed below are T cell receptor beta chains from one sample, sequenced in a study of cytomegalovirus exposure and HLA in healthy donors. The table came from immunoSEQ multiplex PCR; TCRdb's copy has only in-frame clones and leaves some out. The data contain roughly 150,000 clones, roughly 70% of them seen just once; the ten biggest clones take up roughly 1.6%. The sequencing sample was made of PBMCs. The receptors were sampled from a middle-aged woman in good health and CMV-seronegative. The CDR3 runs from the conserved cysteine through the conserved F or W. A D gene is named only where the DNA matches it firmly. Size is stated for part of the rows, as once, few or many counts, or as a class when the clone is expanded.

size	J	V	length	D	CDR3	DNA
-	TRBJ2-3	TRBV11-2	16	-	CASSLIGGGGTDTQYF	TGTGCCAGCAGCTTGATAGGAGGGGGAGGGACAGATACGCAGTATTTT
-	TRBJ1-4	TRBV28	12	-	CASGVSDEKLFF	TGTGCTTCGGGGGTTTCGGATGAAAAACTGTTTTTT
-	TRBJ2-1	TRBV7-6	15	TRBD1	CASSLGTGYLNEQFF	TGTGCCAGCAGCCTAGGGACAGGGTATCTAAATGAGCAGTTCTTC
-	TRBJ1-6	TRBV7-9	15	-	CASSLEDRFNSPLHF	TGTGCCAGCAGCTTAGAGGACAGATTTAATTCACCCCTCCACTTT
-	TRBJ2-3	TRBV5-4	19	TRBD1	CASSQRWGTGLSSTDTQYF	TGTGCCAGCAGCCAACGTTGGGGGACAGGATTGTCTAGCACAGATACGCAGTATTTT
-	TRBJ1-2	TRBV5-1	14	-	CASSPQGGDYGYTF	TGCGCCAGCAGCCCCCAGGGCGGGGACTATGGCTACACCTTC
few	TRBJ1-3	TRBV2	14	-	CASSGTNYGNTIYF	TGTGCCAGCAGCGGGACAAACTATGGAAACACCATATATTTT
-	TRBJ1-1	TRBV5-4	14	TRBD1	CASSFTGGNTEAFF	TGTGCCAGCAGCTTCACAGGGGGGAACACTGAAGCTTTCTTT
-	TRBJ1-1	TRBV5-1	15	-	CASSLETGVNTEAFF	TGCGCCAGCAGCTTGGAAACAGGTGTGAACACTGAAGCTTTCTTT
-	TRBJ2-5	TRBV7-9	13	-	CASSLGLEETQYF	TGTGCCAGCAGCTTAGGATTAGAAGAGACCCAGTACTTC
-	TRBJ2-5	TRBV28	17	-	CASSLPRAGPRGETQYF	TGTGCCAGCAGTTTACCTAGAGCGGGGCCCAGGGGAGAGACCCAGTACTTC
-	TRBJ1-6	TRBV2	15	TRBD1	CASRSDRASYSPLHF	TGTGCCAGCAGGTCCGACAGGGCTAGTTATTCACCCCTCCACTTT
-	TRBJ2-3	TRBV9	14	TRBD2	CASSVASGSDTQYF	TGTGCCAGCAGCGTAGCTAGCGGCTCAGATACGCAGTATTTT
-	TRBJ2-1	TRBV7-9	15	TRBD2	CASSLGGGREDEQFF	TGTGCCAGCAGCTTAGGAGGAGGGAGGGAGGATGAGCAGTTCTTC
-	TRBJ1-1	TRBV18	18	TRBD1	CASSPTGAVGFTATEAFF	TGTGCCAGCTCACCGACAGGGGCAGTAGGATTTACGGCCACTGAAGCTTTCTTT
-	TRBJ2-7	TRBV4-1	13	-	CASSQVAWREQYF	TGCGCCAGCAGCCAAGTGGCCTGGAGGGAGCAGTACTTC
once	TRBJ1-2	TRBV6-1	13	-	CASSESPEYGYTF	TGTGCCAGCAGTGAATCCCCGGAGTATGGCTACACCTTC
-	TRBJ1-2	TRBV19	14	TRBD1	CASIGPGQGAGYTF	TGTGCCAGTATCGGCCCGGGACAGGGGGCTGGCTACACCTTC
-	TRBJ2-7	TRBV2	13	-	CASREVQDYEQYF	TGTGCCAGCAGGGAGGTCCAGGATTACGAGCAGTACTTC
-	TRBJ1-5	TRBV6-6	14	-	CASSYSGANQPQHF	TGTGCCAGCAGTTACTCGGGGGCCAATCAGCCCCAGCATTTT
-	TRBJ1-2	TRBV10-3	14	-	CAISVGEGDYGYTF	TGTGCCATCAGTGTAGGAGAGGGAGACTATGGCTACACCTTC
-	TRBJ2-7	TRBV5-6	16	TRBD2	CASSLRVGGRPYEQYF	TGTGCCAGCAGCCTTCGCGTCGGCGGGAGGCCCTACGAGCAGTACTTC
-	TRBJ2-5	TRBV6-1	14	-	CASRGTTGRETQYF	TGTGCCAGCAGAGGGACAACTGGAAGGGAGACCCAGTACTTC
-	TRBJ1-1	TRBV6-5	13	-	CASSTQANTEAFF	TGTGCCAGCAGTACTCAGGCGAACACTGAAGCTTTCTTT
-	TRBJ1-4	TRBV15	16	-	CATSRDWELTNEKLFF	TGTGCCACCAGCAGAGATTGGGAGCTGACTAATGAAAAACTGTTTTTT
-	TRBJ1-2	TRBV5-8	15	TRBD1	CASSGGTGVIYGYTF	TGTGCCAGCAGCGGAGGGACAGGAGTCATCTATGGCTACACCTTC
-	TRBJ1-1	TRBV30	12	-	CAWRFGEWEAFF	TGTGCCTGGAGGTTCGGGGAGTGGGAAGCTTTCTTT
-	TRBJ2-3	TRBV29-1	15	-	CSVISAPRSTDTQYF	TGCAGCGTTATATCGGCCCCTAGAAGCACAGATACGCAGTATTTT
few	TRBJ1-4	TRBV5-1	14	TRBD1	CASSSQGSNEKLFF	TGCGCCAGCAGCTCACAGGGGTCTAATGAAAAACTGTTTTTT
-	TRBJ2-2	TRBV29-1	15	-	CSVAPGTRNTGELFF	TGCAGCGTTGCCCCCGGGACTCGAAACACCGGGGAGCTGTTTTTT
-	TRBJ1-1	TRBV5-4	15	-	CASSLGKVGHTEAFF	TGTGCCAGCAGCTTAGGAAAGGTTGGGCACACTGAAGCTTTCTTT
-	TRBJ1-1	TRBV14	15	-	CASSQLGLGLSEAFF	TGTGCCAGCAGCCAACTCGGGTTAGGCCTCTCTGAAGCTTTCTTT
-	TRBJ1-5	TRBV10-3	15	-	CAISESGGANQPQHF	TGTGCCATCAGTGAGTCGGGAGGGGCTAATCAGCCCCAGCATTTT
-	TRBJ2-5	TRBV5-4	16	TRBD2	CASSLDTSGSGETQYF	TGTGCCAGCAGCTTGGATACTAGCGGGAGTGGTGAGACCCAGTACTTC
-	TRBJ2-7	TRBV7-9	16	-	CASSSILGAEAYEQYF	TGTGCCAGCAGCTCAATCCTAGGAGCGGAGGCCTACGAGCAGTACTTC
-	TRBJ2-3	TRBV11-3	14	-	CASSLDRVSDTQYF	TGTGCCAGCAGCTTAGACAGGGTCTCCGATACGCAGTATTTT
few	TRBJ1-2	TRBV29-1	13	TRBD1	CSVEVGGDYGYTF	TGCAGCGTTGAAGTAGGGGGCGACTATGGCTACACCTTC
-	TRBJ2-1	TRBV2	15	TRBD2	CASSGTSGSYNEQFF	TGTGCCAGCAGCGGGACTAGCGGCTCCTACAATGAGCAGTTCTTC
-	TRBJ2-3	TRBV29-1	12	-	CSVIGRADTQYF	TGCAGCGTAATTGGTCGGGCAGATACGCAGTATTTT
-	TRBJ2-1	TRBV6-1	13	-	CASAFVSDNEQFF	TGTGCCAGCGCCTTCGTCAGTGACAATGAGCAGTTCTTC
few	TRBJ1-1	TRBV6-1	15	-	CASSELGQGYTEAFF	TGTGCCAGCAGTGAATTGGGCCAAGGATACACTGAAGCTTTCTTT
once	TRBJ2-7	TRBV28	14	-	CASSSHARQAEQYF	TGTGCCAGCAGTTCTCACGCCCGACAGGCCGAGCAGTACTTC
once	TRBJ2-3	TRBV27	15	-	CASSFRDTATDTQYF	TGTGCCAGCAGTTTCAGGGACACGGCGACAGATACGCAGTATTTT
once	TRBJ1-4	TRBV5-7	16	TRBD1	CASSAGTGCTNEKLFF	TGTGCCAGCAGCGCCGGGACAGGGTGCACTAATGAAAAACTGTTTTTT
-	TRBJ2-1	TRBV7-9	13	TRBD2	CASSSTSGITKFF	TGTGCCAGCAGCTCGACTAGCGGGATAACGAAGTTCTTC
-	TRBJ2-7	TRBV27	15	TRBD2	CASSLSVAGGREQYF	TGTGCCAGCAGTTTATCGGTAGCGGGGGGGCGCGAGCAGTACTTC
few	TRBJ2-3	TRBV29-1	14	TRBD1	CSVLQGQLTDTQYF	TGCAGCGTTTTACAGGGGCAGCTCACAGATACGCAGTATTTT
-	TRBJ2-7	TRBV15	13	TRBD2	CATSPSGANEQYF	TGTGCCACCAGCCCTAGCGGGGCTAATGAGCAGTACTTC
-	TRBJ2-5	TRBV7-8	12	-	CASSPSGSDQYF	TGTGCCAGCAGCCCTTCCGGCAGCGACCAGTACTTC